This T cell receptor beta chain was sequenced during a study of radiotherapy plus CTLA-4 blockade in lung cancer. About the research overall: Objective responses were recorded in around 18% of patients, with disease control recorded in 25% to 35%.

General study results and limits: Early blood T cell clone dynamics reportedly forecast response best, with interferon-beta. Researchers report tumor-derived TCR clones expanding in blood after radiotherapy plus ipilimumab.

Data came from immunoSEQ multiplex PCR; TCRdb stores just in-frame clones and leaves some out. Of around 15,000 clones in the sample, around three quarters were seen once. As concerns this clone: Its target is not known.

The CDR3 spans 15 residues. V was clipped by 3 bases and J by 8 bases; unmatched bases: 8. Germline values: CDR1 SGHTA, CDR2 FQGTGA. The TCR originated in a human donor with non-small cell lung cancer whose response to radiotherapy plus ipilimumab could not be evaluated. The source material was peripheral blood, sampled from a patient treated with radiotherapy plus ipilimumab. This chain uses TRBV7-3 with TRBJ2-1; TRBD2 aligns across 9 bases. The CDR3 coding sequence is TGTGCCAGCAGCTTTTGGGCGGGGGGGCCCGATGAGCAGTTCTTC. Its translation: CASSFWAGGPDEQFF.